The T cell receptor (beta chain) described here comes from a study of blood T cell repertoires in COVID-19. Study overall: T cells, B-cell-depleted T cells, or PBMCs supplied cDNA or gDNA.

CDR1 and CDR2 from the germline V gene are SGHRS and YFSETQ. The CDR3 is 13 amino acids. With V trimmed by 5 bases and J by 5 bases, 2 bases remained unmatched. Clones were read by immunoSEQ multiplex PCR, and TCRdb kept only the in-frame ones, dropping some. The data hold some 85,000 clones, with approximately 80% observed a single time. The sequencing sample was made of peripheral blood. This clonotype was obtained from a woman older than 75 with acute or convalescent COVID-19. The genes are TRBV5-1 and TRBJ1-4; 8 bases agree with TRBD1. CDR3 amino acids: CASRTGENEKLFF. The CDR3 coding sequence is TGCGCCAGCAGGACAGGGGAAAATGAAAAACTGTTTTTT.